This TCR beta chain was sequenced for a study of cytomegalovirus exposure and HLA in healthy donors. V lost 1 base, J lost 7 bases, and 8 bases lay in between. Germline V lookup: CDR1 SGHTA, CDR2 FQGTGA. The CDR3 extends over 13 amino acids. Vbeta (60) and Jbeta (13) primers were used in the PCR. Generated by immunoSEQ multiplex PCR, the TCRdb table keeps only in-frame clones and is missing some. Of about 120,000 clones detected, about three quarters appear once; the ten largest clones hold about 2.5%. The sample consisted of PBMCs. This chain uses TRBV7-3 with TRBJ2-1; maybe TRBD2 (5 bases). The clonotype comes from a woman aged 40-49 years in good health and CMV-seropositive. CDR3 protein: CASSLMRENEQFF. The CDR3 DNA reads TGTGCCAGCAGCTTAATGAGGGAGAATGAGCAGTTCTTC.